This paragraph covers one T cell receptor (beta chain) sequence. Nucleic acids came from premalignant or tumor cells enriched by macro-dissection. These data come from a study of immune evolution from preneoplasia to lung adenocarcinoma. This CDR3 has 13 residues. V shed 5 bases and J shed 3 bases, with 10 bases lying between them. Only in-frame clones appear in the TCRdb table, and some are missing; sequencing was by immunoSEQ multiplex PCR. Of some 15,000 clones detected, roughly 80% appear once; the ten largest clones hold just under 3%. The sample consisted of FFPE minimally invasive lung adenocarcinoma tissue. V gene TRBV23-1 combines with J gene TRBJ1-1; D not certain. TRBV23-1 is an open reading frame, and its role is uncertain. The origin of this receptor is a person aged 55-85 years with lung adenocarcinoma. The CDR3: CASSRCSYTEAFF. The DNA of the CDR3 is TGCGCCAGCAGTAGGTGTAGTTACACTGAAGCTTTCTTT.